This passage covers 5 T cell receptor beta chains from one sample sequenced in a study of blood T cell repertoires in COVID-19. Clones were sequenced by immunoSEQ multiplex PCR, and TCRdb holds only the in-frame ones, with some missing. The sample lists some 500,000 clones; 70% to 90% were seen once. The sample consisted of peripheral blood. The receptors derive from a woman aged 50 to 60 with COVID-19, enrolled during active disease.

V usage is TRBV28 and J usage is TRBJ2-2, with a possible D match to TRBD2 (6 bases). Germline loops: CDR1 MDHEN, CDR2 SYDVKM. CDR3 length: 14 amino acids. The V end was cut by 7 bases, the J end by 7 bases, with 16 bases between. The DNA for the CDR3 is TGTGCCAGCACTCAAGGAGGGATTGTCGGGGAGCTGTTTTTT. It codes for CASTQGGIVGELFF.

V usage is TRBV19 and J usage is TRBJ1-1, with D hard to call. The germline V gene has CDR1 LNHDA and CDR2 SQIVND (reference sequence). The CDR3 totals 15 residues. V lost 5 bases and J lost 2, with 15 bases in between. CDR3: CASSPQAHLNTEAFF. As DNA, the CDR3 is TGTGCCAGTAGTCCCCAAGCTCACTTAAACACTGAAGCTTTCTTT.

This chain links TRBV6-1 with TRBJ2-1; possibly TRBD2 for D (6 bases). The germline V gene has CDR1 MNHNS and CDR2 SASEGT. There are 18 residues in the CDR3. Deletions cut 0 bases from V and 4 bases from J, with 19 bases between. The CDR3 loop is CASSEATHRRGRYNEQFF. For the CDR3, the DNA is TGTGCCAGCAGTGAAGCGACCCACCGACGTGGGAGGTACAATGAGCAGTTCTTC.

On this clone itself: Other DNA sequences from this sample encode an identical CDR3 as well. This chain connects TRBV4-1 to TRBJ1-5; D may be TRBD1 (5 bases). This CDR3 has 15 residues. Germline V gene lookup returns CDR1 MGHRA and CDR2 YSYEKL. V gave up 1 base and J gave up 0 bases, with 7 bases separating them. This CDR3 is CASSQGQYSNQPQHF. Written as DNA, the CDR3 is TGCGCCAGCAGCCAAGGACAGTATAGCAATCAGCCCCAGCATTTT.

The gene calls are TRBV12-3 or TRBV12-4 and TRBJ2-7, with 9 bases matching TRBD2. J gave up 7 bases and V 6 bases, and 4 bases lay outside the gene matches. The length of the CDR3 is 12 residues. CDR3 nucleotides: TGTGCCAGCAGGGCCACTAGCGGGGAGCAGTACTTC. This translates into CASRATSGEQYF.